Here is one T cell receptor (beta chain) with its context. Antigen: not known. This specimen belongs to a study of STAT3 mutations in large granular lymphocyte leukemia. Using immunoSEQ multiplex PCR, the repertoire was profiled, and TCRdb retains in-frame clones only, with some absent. Here the sample spans around 15,000 clones, about nine tenths being singletons. Study-wide results and caveats: In several patients, dominant TCR clone burden exceeded STAT3 mutant burden, suggesting STAT3 mutation arose secondarily. Every T-cell large granular lymphocyte leukemia patient had at least one immunodominant TCR beta clonotype. Variable sampling intervals and differing treatment regimens complicated linking therapy response to TCR clonal burden changes. All newly emerging clones after therapy were STAT3 wild type.

The CDR3 runs to 16 residues. J was trimmed by 4 bases and V by 0 bases; bases with no gene match: 5. CDR1 and CDR2 (germline): SGHRS, YFSETQ. The receptor's source is a woman aged 50 to 60 with T-cell large granular lymphocyte leukemia. Some clones in this sample may be carry-over from other donors' samples. The chain combines TRBV5-1 with TRBJ2-3, with 10 positions matching TRBD2. Sequencing input: peripheral blood mononuclear cells. The CDR3 protein is CASSLEASGRSDTQYF. The CDR3 coding sequence is TGCGCCAGCAGCTTGGAAGCTAGCGGGAGATCAGATACGCAGTATTTT.